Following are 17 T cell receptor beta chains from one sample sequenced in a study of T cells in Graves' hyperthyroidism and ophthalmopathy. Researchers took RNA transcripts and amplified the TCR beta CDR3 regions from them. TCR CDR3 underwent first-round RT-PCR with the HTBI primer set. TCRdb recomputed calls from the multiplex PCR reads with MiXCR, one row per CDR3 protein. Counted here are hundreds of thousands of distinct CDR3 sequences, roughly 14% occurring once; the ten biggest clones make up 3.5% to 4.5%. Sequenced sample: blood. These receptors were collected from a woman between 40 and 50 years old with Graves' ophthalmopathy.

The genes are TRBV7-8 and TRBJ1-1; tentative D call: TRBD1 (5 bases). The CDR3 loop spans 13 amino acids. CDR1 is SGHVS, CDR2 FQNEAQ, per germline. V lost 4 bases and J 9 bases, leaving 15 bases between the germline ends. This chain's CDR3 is CASSSLRVSKAFF. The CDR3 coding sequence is TGTGCCAGCAGCTCGCTCAGGGTCTCGAAAGCTTTCTTT. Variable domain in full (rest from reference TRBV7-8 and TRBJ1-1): GAGVSQSPRYKVAKRGQDVALRCDPISGHVSLFWYQQALGQGPEFLTYFQNEAQLDKSGLPSDRFFAERPEGSVSTLKIQRTQQEDSAVYLCASSSLRVSKAFFGQGTRLTVV.

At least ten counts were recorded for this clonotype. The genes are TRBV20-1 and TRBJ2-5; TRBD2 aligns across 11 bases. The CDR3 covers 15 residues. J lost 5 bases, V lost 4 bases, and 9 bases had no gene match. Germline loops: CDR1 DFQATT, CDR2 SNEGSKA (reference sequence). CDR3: CSAITLAGGRETQYF. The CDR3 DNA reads TGCAGTGCTATCACCCTAGCGGGAGGAAGGGAGACCCAGTACTTC.

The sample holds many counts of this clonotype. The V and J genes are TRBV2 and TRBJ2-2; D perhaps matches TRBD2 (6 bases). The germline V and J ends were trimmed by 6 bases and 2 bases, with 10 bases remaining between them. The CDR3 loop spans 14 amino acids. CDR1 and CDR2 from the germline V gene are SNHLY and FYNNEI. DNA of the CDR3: TGTGCCAGCAGACCGGGACTCAACACCGGGGAGCTGTTTTTT. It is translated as CASRPGLNTGELFF. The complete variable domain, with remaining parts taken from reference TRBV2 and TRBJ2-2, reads EPEVTQTPSHQVTQMGQEVILRCVPISNHLYFYWYRQILGQKVEFLVSFYNNEISEKSEIFDDQFSVERPDGSNFTLKIRSTKLEDSAMYFCASRPGLNTGELFFGEGSRLTVL.

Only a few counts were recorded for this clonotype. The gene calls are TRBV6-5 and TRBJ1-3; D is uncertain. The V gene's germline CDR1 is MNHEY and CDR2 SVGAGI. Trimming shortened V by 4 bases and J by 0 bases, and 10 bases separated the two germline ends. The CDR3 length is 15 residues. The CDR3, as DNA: TGTGCCAGCAGTTCGACATTGAGCTCTGGAAACACCATATATTTT. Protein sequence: CASSSTLSSGNTIYF.

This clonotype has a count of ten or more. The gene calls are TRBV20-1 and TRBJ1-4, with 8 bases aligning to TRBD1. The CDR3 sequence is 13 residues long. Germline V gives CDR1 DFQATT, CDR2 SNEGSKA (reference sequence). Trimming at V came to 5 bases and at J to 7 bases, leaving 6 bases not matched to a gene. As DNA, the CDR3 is TGCAGTGCTTTGACAGGGGTCGGTGAAAAACTGTTTTTT. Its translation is CSALTGVGEKLFF.

Written as DNA, the CDR3 is TGCGCCAGCAGCCAAGATCTCGTAGTTATGCGGACCTTC. It encodes CASSQDLVVMRTF. V and J are TRBV4-1 and TRBJ1-2; D is ambiguous. The CDR3 covers 13 residues. The V end lost 0 bases, the J end lost 14 bases, and 16 bases lay between the germline ends. From germline, CDR1 is MGHRA and CDR2 YSYEKL.

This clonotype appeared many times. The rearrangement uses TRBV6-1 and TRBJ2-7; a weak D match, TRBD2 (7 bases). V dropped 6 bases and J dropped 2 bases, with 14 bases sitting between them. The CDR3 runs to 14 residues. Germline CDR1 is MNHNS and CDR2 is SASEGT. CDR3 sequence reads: CASSPWEGAYEQYF. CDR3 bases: TGTGCCAGCAGCCCCTGGGAGGGGGCCTACGAGCAGTACTTC.

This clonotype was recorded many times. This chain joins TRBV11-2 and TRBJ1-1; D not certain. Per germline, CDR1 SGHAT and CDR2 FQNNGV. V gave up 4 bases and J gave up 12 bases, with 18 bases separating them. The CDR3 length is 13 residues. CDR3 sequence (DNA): TGTGCCAGCAGCTCAACGAGCCGGGAAAGTACTTTCTTT. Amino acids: CASSSTSRESTFF. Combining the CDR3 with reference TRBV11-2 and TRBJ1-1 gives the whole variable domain EAGVAQSPRYKIIEKRQSVAFWCNPISGHATLYWYQQILGQGPKLLIQFQNNGVVDDSQLPKDRFSAERLKGVDSTLKIQPAKLEDSAVYLCASSSTSRESTFFGQGTRLTVV.

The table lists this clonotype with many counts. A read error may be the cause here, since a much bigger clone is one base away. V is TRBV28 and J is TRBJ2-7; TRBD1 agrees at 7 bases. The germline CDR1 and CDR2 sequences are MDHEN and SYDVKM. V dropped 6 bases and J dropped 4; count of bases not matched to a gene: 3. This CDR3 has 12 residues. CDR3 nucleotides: TGTGCCAGCAGATCGACAGGGTACGAGCAGTACTTC. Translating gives CASRSTGYEQYF.

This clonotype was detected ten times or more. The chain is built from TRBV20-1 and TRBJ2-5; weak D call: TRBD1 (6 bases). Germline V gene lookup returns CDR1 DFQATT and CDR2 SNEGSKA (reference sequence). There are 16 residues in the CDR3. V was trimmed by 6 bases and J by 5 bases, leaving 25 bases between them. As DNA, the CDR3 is TGCAGTGCCCACCTCCCGGGCGCAGGGGCCCTGGAGACCCAGTACTTC. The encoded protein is CSAHLPGAGALETQYF.

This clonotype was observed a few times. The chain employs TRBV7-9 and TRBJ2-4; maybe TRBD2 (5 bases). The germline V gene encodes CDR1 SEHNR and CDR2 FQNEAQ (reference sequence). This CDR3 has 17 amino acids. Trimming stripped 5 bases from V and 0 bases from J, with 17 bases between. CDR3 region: CASSPPWRTLAKNIQYF. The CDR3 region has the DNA TGTGCCAGCAGCCCCCCGTGGAGGACCCTAGCCAAAAACATTCAGTACTTC.

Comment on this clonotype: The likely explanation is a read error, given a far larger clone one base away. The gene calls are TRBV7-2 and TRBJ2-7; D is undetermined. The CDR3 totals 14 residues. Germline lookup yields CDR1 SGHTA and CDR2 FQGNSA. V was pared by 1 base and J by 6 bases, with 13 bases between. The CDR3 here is CASSLDRGGCEQYF. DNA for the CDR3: TGTGCCAGCAGCTTAGACCGCGGCGGCTGCGAGCAGTACTTC.

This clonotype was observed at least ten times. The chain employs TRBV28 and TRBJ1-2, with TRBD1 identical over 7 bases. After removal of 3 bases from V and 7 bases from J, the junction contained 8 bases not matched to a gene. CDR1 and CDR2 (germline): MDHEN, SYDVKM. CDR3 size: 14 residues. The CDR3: CASSFPGQASGYTF. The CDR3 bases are TGTGCCAGCAGTTTCCCCGGACAGGCGTCTGGCTACACCTTC.

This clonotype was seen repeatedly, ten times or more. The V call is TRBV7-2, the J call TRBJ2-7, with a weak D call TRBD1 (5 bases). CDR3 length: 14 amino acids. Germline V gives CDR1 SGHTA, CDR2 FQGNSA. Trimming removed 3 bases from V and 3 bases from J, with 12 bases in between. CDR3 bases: TGTGCCAGCAGCTTTTCCCAGGGCCACTACGAGCAGTACTTC. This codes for CASSFSQGHYEQYF.

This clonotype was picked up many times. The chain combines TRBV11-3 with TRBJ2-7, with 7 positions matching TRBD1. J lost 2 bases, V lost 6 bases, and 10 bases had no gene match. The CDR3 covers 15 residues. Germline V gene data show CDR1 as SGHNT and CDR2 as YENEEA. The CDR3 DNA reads TGTGCCAGCAGTTCAGGACAGGCCCAAACCTACGAGCAGTACTTC. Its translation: CASSSGQAQTYEQYF.

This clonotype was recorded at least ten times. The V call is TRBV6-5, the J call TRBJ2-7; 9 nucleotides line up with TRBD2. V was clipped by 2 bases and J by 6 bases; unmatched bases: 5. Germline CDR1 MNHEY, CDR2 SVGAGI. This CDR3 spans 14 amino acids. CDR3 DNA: TGTGCCAGCAGTTACGGGCGGGAGGGTCTCGAGCAGTACTTC. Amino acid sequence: CASSYGREGLEQYF.

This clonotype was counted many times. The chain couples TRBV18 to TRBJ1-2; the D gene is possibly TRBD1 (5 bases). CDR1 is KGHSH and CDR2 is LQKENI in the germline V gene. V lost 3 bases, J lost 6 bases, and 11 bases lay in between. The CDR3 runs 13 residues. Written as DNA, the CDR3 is TGTGCCAGCTCACCCGATCCGGGGGATGGCTACACCTTC. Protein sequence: CASSPDPGDGYTF. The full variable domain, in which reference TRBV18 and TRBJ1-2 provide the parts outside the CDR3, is NAGVMQNPRHLVRRRGQEARLRCSPMKGHSHVYWYRQLPEEGLKFMVYLQKENIIDESGMPKERFSAEFPKEGPSILRIQQVVRGDSAAYFCASSPDPGDGYTFGSGTRLTVV.